The T cell receptor beta chain described here comes from a study of CD8+ T cells in alopecia areata. Study in general: It was oral tofacitinib, at 5 to 10 mg twice daily, that treated patients received.

Specified treatment: oral pan-JAK inhibitor, 5-10 mg twice daily. Broader study findings: Uncertain still, given a single nonresponder, is whether baseline CD8+ expansion links to response. Whereas mice showed it more clearly, TCR sharing across patients was murkier, possibly because of HLA.

After isolation, RNA underwent reverse transcription to generate cDNA as the sequencing template. Profiled with immunoSEQ multiplex PCR; TCRdb holds only in-frame clones, not every one. The sample holds roughly 100,000 clones; just under 60% are singletons and the top ten take approximately 16%. As for this clone: Antigen unknown.

Germline V gene data show CDR1 as SEHNR and CDR2 as FQNEAQ (reference sequence). The CDR3 is 13 amino acids. Trimming removed 7 bases from V and 1 base from J; junction bases left unmatched: 3. This specimen consisted of CD8+ T cells sorted from blood, obtained between weeks 55 and 65, from a patient treated with tofacitinib. The rearrangement joins TRBV7-9 to TRBJ1-2; 7 positions match TRBD1. The receptor was isolated from a human donor with alopecia areata. CDR3 amino acids: CASTRGGNYGYTF. As DNA, the CDR3 is TGTGCCAGCACCAGGGGGGGTAACTATGGCTACACCTTC.